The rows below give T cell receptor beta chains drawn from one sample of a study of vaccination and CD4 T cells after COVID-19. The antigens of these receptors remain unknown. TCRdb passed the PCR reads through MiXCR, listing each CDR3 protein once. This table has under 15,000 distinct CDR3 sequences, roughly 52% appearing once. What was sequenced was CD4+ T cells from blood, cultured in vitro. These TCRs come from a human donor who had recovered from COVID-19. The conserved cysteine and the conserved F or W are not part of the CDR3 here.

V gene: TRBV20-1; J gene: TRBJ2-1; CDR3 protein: SARDVSGRFMNEQF
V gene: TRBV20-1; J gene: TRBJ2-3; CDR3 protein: SARGSGRASTDTQY
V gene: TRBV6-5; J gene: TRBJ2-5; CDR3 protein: ASSYGGGLGETQY
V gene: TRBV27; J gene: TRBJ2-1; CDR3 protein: ASSSSGSLYNEQF
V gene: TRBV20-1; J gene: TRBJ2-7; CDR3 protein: SAKRAGSYEQY
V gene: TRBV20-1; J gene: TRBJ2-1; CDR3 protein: SASGPGDEQF
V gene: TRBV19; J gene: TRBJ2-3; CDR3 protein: VSSIQDTQY
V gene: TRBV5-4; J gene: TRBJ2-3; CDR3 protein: ASSLALAGSTQY
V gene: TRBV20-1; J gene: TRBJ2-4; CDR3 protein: SAISGRLAKNIQY
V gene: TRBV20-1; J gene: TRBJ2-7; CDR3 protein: SASFVRDEQY
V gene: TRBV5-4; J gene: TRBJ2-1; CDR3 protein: ASSLSRNSHNEQF
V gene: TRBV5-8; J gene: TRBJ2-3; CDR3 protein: ASSLSWGTQY
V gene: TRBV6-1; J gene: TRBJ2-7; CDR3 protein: ASSITGIGQY
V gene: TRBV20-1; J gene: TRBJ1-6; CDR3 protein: SAKPPGQFYNSPLH
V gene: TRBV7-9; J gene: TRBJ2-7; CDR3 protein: ASSTGLAWRY
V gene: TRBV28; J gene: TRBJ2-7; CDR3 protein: ASSTPREQY
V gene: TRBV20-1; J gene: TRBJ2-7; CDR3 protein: SARDSRAYEQY
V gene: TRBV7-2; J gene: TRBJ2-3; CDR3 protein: ASSPGLAGSDTQY
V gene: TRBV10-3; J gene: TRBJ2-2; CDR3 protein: AISERGTSGRSGTGELF
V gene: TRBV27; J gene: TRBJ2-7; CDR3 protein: ASSLSDRYEQY
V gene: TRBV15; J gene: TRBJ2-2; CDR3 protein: ATSRGRGAGTGEPF
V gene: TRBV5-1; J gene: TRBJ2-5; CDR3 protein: ASNLGLVNLLGEETQY
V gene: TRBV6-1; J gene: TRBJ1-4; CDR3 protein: ASRVTTNEKLF
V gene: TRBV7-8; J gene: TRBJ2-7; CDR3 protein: ASSFGMSSYEQY
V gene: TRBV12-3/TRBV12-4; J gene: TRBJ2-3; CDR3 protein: ASSAGQTTDTQY
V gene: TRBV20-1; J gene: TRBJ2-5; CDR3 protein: SLTRGQETQY
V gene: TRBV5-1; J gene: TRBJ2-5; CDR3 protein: ASSTGLAGGETQY
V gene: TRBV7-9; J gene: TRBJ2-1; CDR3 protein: ASSPRDSPYNEQF
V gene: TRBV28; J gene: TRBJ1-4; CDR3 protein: ASSPGRDEKLF
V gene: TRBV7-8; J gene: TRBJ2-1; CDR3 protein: ASSFRLAGVLF
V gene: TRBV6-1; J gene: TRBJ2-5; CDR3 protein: ASSETAPRETQY
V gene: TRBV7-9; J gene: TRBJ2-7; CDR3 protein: VSSPLQGSDEQY
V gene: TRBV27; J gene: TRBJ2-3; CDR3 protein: ASSFASTDTQY
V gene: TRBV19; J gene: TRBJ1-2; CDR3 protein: ASSIGRGRSSYGYT
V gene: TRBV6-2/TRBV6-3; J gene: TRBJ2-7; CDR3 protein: ASRVGGTGTYEQY
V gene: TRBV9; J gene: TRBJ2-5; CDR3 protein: ASSVGQLRETQY
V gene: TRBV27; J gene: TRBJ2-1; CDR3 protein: ASSFRNPYNEQF
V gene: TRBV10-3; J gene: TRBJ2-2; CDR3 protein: AISGVVAGATGELF
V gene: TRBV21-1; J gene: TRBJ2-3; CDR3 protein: ASSKVERGADTQY
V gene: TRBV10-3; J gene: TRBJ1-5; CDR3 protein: AIAGGENNQPQH
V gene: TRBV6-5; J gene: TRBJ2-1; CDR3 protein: ASSYSGGEQF
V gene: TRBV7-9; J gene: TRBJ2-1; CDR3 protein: ASSRGWAAYNEQF
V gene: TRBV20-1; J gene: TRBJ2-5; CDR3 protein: SAPGQGRHAGGLRGETQY
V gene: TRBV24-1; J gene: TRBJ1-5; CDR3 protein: ATSASSSGPQH
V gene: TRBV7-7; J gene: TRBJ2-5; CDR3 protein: ASSLIMRRETQY
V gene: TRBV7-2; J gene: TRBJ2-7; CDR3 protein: ASSLETSGSTYEQY
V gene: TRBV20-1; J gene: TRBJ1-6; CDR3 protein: SARFREGRNNSPLH
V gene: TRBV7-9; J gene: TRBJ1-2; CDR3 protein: ASSLGKGSYGYT
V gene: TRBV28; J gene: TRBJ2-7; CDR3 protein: ASNAAQRYEQY